The rows below give T cell receptor beta chains drawn from one sample of a study of blood T cells in healthy people across ages. TCRdb called the 5' RACE reads again in MiXCR, with one record for every CDR3 protein. Among 1.4 million or so distinct CDR3 sequences listed, 35% to 45% were seen once. Input material: blood. The origin of the receptors is a woman in her late teens or twenties in good health. Each CDR3 is given with its conserved first and last residue. D genes are given only for firm matches. Clone size appears in some rows only: once, few, many, or a class for an expanded clone.

>TRBV27|few|TRBJ2-7|.
CASSVSGPREQYF
TGTGCCAGCAGTGTGTCAGGTCCACGCGAGCAGTACTTC
>TRBV6-6|few|TRBJ1-2|.
CASSGPRGYTF
TGTGCCAGCAGTGGGCCCCGTGGCTACACCTTC
>TRBV12-3/TRBV12-4|few|TRBJ2-7|.
CASSLGRREYEQYF
TGTGCCAGCAGTTTAGGCAGGCGTGAGTACGAGCAGTACTTC
>TRBV6-5|.|TRBJ1-2|TRBD1
CASSYVRGPSGYTF
TGTGCCAGCAGTTACGTCAGGGGGCCCTCGGGCTACACCTTC
>TRBV27|once|TRBJ2-2|TRBD2
CASSPYTSVGAGELFF
TGTGCCAGCAGCCCTTACACTAGCGTCGGCGCCGGGGAGCTGTTTTTT
>TRBV29-1|few|TRBJ2-7|TRBD1
CSVEDPDRSAYEQYF
TGCAGCGTTGAAGATCCGGACAGGAGTGCCTACGAGCAGTACTTC
>TRBV25-1|many|TRBJ1-6|.
CASSESLGDSPLHF
TGTGCCAGCAGTGAATCTTTGGGGGATTCACCCCTCCACTTT
>TRBV21-1|.|TRBJ2-2|.
CASSKCPSVQHTGELFF
TGTGCCAGCAGCAAATGCCCTTCAGTTCAGCACACCGGGGAGCTGTTTTTT
>TRBV2|.|TRBJ2-1|.
CASRESSRSYNEQFF
TGTGCCAGCAGGGAGTCTTCGCGCTCCTACAATGAGCAGTTCTTC
>TRBV29-1|few|TRBJ2-3|.
CSVEMRAADTQYF
TGCAGCGTTGAAATGAGGGCGGCAGATACGCAGTATTTT
>TRBV27|.|TRBJ2-3|.
CASAIIGDTQYF
TGTGCCAGCGCTATAATCGGAGATACGCAGTATTTT
>TRBV7-3|few|TRBJ2-5|.
CASSLDRDQETQYF
TGTGCCAGCAGCTTGGACAGAGACCAAGAGACCCAGTACTTC
>TRBV10-3|.|TRBJ2-5|.
CAISGRDGDGSYNEQYF
TGTGCCATCAGCGGCCGGGACGGTGATGGGTCCTACAATGAGCAGTACTTC
>TRBV12-3/TRBV12-4|few|TRBJ1-5|.
CASSGQLGNQPQHF
TGTGCCAGCAGTGGACAACTGGGCAATCAGCCCCAGCATTTT
>TRBV7-8|many|TRBJ2-7|.
CASSLVGNPYYEQYF
TGTGCCAGCAGCTTAGTAGGTAACCCTTACTACGAGCAGTACTTC
>TRBV4-3|.|TRBJ2-3|.
CASSHSSDTSTDTQYF
TGCGCCAGCAGCCATTCTAGCGACACTAGCACAGATACGCAGTATTTT
>TRBV12-3/TRBV12-4|few|TRBJ1-5|.
CASTSTEPHQPQHF
TGTGCCAGCACCTCTACAGAGCCTCATCAGCCCCAGCATTTT
>TRBV20-1|few|TRBJ1-6|TRBD1
CSARDGGGRRTGGSPLHF
TGCAGTGCTAGAGATGGGGGGGGTCGTCGGACAGGGGGCTCACCCCTCCACTTT
>TRBV4-3|.|TRBJ2-7|.
CASSQLASSYNEQYF
TGCGCCAGCAGCCAATTAGCGAGCTCCTACAATGAGCAGTACTTC
>TRBV29-1|few|TRBJ2-7|.
CSAGISGRYEQYF
TGCAGCGCGGGGATATCAGGTCGGTACGAGCAGTACTTC
>TRBV5-8|many|TRBJ2-7|.
CASSRTMNPYEQYF
TGTGCCAGCAGCCGGACTATGAATCCCTACGAGCAGTACTTC
>TRBV28|few|TRBJ2-7|TRBD1
CASGPGDSYEQYF
TGTGCCAGCGGTCCTGGGGACAGTTACGAGCAGTACTTC
>TRBV11-2|few|TRBJ2-7|.
CASSSALDNSYEQYF
TGTGCCAGCAGCTCTGCCCTCGACAACTCCTACGAGCAGTACTTC
>TRBV7-2|.|TRBJ2-3|.
CASSLRLGTTGAQYF
TGTGCCAGTAGCTTAAGACTAGGTACTACGGGGGCGCAGTATTTT
>TRBV25-1|few|TRBJ2-3|.
CASSESVGYGTDTQYF
TGTGCCAGCAGTGAATCCGTTGGGTACGGCACAGATACGCAGTATTTT
>TRBV9|few|TRBJ1-4|TRBD1
CASSVRDRVNEKLFF
TGTGCCAGCAGCGTAAGGGACAGGGTTAATGAAAAACTGTTTTTT
>TRBV20-1|few|TRBJ2-7|TRBD2
CSAKLLARNPYEQYF
TGCAGTGCTAAACTACTAGCGCGAAACCCTTACGAGCAGTACTTC
>TRBV7-2|.|TRBJ2-7|.
CASSGRVSSYEQYF
TGTGCCAGCAGCGGACGGGTTAGCTCCTACGAGCAGTACTTC
>TRBV11-2|few|TRBJ1-1|.
CASSFRVPHEAFF
TGTGCCAGCAGCTTCAGGGTCCCACATGAAGCTTTCTTT
>TRBV5-1|.|TRBJ2-1|.
CASGPRLSSYNEQFF
TGCGCCAGCGGGCCCCGACTAAGCTCCTACAATGAGCAGTTCTTC
>TRBV6-1|few|TRBJ2-3|TRBD2
CASALAGETQYF
TGTGCCAGCGCCCTAGCGGGAGAAACGCAGTATTTT